One sample yielded the 2 T cell receptor beta chains listed below, sequenced in a study of blood T cell repertoires in COVID-19. Sequencing was performed with immunoSEQ multiplex PCR; in TCRdb, only in-frame clones are kept and a portion is missing. This table holds some 260,000 clones, approximately 79% found once. Sequencing used peripheral blood. The receptors were gathered from a woman aged 40 to 49 with active or convalescent COVID-19.

The chain uses TRBV7-3 and TRBJ1-6; D remains ambiguous. Germline V gives CDR1 SGHTA, CDR2 FQGTGA. The CDR3 has 15 amino acids. Trimming removed 7 bases at V and 7 bases at J, with 17 bases between. The CDR3 sequence: CASTGRSGINSPLHF. The CDR3 region has the DNA TGTGCCAGCACCGGACGGTCGGGGATCAATTCACCCCTCCACTTT.

The chain uses TRBV6-5 and TRBJ1-2; 9 bases are a match to TRBD1. J gave up 7 bases and V 10 bases, and 7 bases lay outside the gene matches. This CDR3 spans 12 amino acids. Germline V gives CDR1 MNHEY, CDR2 SVGAGI. As DNA, the CDR3 is TGTGCCACGACCTGGGACAGGGCTGGCTACACCTTC. Protein: CATTWDRAGYTF.